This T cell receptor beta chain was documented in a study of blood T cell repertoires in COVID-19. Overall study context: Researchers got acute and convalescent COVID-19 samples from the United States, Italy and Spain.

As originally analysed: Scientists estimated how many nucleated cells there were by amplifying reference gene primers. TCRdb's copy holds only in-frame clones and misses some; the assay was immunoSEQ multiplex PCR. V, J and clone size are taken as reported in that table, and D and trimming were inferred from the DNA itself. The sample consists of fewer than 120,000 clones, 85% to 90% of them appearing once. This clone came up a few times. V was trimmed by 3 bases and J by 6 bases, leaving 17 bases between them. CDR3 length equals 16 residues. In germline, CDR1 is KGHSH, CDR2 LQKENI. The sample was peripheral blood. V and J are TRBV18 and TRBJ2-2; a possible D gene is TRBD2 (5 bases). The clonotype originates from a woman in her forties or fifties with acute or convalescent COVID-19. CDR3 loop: CASSPQDSNLAGELFF. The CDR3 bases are TGTGCCAGCTCACCGCAGGACTCGAATCTTGCCGGGGAGCTGTTTTTT.